This paragraph covers one T cell receptor (beta chain) sequence. Its antigen is not known. A much larger clone differs from this one at a single base, so this may be a read error. The record originates from a study of T cells in Graves' hyperthyroidism and ophthalmopathy. Per germline, CDR1 SGHVS and CDR2 FQNEAQ. V lost 5 bases to trimming and J lost 7 bases; unmatched junction nucleotides: 28. CDR3 length: 21 amino acids. Blood was obtained at the first hyperthyroidism diagnosis, which preceded any ophthalmopathy symptoms. PBMCs came from about 10 ml fresh peripheral blood. The study's findings and limits: The model predicted ophthalmopathy a median approximately seven months before onset. In the blood, most expanded thyroid clonotypes above 0.001 appeared as well.

Amplified TCR beta CDR3 regions derived from RNA transcripts. A first-round RT-PCR of the TCR CDR3 used the HTBI primer set. TCRdb re-derived calls from the multiplex PCR reads in MiXCR, one entry per CDR3 protein. Of about 360,000 distinct CDR3 sequences detected, more than 15% appear once; the ten largest clones hold approximately 30%. The rearrangement uses TRBV7-8 and TRBJ2-5; 10 bases align to TRBD2. Sequencing used blood. This TCR was recovered from a woman between 18 and 29 years old with Graves' hyperthyroidism that later progressed to Graves' ophthalmopathy. The CDR3 here is CASSTGLLAGGLADGLRTQYF. The CDR3 region has the DNA TGTGCCAGCAGCACCGGGTTATTAGCGGGAGGTTTAGCGGACGGATTGAGGACCCAGTACTTC.